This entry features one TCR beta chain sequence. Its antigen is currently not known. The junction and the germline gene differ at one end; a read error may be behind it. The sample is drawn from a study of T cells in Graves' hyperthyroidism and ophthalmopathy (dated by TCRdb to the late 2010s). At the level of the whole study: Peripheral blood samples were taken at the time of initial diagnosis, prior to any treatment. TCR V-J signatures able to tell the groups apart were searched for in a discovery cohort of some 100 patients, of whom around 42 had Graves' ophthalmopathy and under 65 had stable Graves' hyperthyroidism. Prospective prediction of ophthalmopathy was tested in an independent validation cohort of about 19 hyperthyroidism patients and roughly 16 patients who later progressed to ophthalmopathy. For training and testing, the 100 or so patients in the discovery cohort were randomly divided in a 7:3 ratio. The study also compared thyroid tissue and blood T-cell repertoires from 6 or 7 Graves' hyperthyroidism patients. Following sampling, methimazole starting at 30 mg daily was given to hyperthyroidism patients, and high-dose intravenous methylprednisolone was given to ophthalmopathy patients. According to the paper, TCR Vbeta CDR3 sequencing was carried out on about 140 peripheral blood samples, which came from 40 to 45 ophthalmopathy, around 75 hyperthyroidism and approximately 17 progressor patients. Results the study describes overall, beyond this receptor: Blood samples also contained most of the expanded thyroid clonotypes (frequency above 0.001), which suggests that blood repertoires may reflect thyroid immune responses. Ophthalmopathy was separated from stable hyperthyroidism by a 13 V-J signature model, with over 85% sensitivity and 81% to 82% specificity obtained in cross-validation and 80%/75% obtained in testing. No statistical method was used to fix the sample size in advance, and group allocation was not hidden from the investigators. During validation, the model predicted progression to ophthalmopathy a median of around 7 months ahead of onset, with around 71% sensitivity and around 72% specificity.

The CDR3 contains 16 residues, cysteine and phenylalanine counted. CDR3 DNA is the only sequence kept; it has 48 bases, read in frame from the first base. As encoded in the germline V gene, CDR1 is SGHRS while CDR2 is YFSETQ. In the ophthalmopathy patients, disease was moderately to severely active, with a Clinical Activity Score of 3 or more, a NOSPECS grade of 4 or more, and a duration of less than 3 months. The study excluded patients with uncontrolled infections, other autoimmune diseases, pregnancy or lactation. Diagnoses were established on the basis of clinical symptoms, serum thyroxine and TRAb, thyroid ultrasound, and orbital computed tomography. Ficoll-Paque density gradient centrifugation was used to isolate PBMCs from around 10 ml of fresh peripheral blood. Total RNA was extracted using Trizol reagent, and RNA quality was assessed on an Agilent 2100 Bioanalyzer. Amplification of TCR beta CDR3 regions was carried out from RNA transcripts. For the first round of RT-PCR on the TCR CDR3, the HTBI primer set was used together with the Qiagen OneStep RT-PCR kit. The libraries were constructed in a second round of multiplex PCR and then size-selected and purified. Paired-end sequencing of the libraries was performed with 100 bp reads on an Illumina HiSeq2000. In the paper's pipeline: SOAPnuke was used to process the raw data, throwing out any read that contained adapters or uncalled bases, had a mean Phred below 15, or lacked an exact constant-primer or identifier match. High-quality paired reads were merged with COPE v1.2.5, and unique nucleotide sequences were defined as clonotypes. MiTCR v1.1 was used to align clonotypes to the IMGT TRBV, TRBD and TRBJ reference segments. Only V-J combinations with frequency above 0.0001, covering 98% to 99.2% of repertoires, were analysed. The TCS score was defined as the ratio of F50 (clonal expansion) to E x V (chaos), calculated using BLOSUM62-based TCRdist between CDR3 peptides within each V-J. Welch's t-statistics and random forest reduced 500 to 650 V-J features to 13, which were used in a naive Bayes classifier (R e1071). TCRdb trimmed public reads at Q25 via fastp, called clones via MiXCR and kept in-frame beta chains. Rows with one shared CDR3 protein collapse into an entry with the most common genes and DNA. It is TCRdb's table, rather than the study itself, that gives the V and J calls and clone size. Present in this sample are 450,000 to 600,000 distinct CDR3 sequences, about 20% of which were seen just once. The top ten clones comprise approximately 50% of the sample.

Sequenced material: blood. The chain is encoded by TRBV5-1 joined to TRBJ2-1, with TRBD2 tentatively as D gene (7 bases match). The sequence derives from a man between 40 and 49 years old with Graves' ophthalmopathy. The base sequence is TGCGCCAGCGGCTTGGGAGGGGGTAACTCCTACAATGAGCAGTTCTTC. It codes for CASGLGGGNSYNEQFF.